Shown below are 2 T cell receptor beta chains from a single sample sequenced in a study of blood T cell repertoires in COVID-19. Data came from immunoSEQ multiplex PCR; TCRdb stores just in-frame clones and leaves some out. Here the sample spans 140,000 to 150,000 clones, around 89% being singletons. The sample taken for sequencing was peripheral blood. All receptors derive from a man in his 60s with active or convalescent COVID-19.

V gene TRBV2 combines with J gene TRBJ2-1, with D possibly matching TRBD1 (6 bases). The V and J ends lost 4 bases and 0 bases respectively, with 16 bases between them. Germline V gene data show CDR1 as SNHLY and CDR2 as FYNNEI. This CDR3 is built from 17 residues. DNA for the CDR3: TGTGCCAGCAGTGCTCCGGGGACAAACCCCTCCTACAATGAGCAGTTCTTC. Its translation is CASSAPGTNPSYNEQFF.

The genes are TRBV14 and TRBJ2-1, with 8 positions matching TRBD2. This CDR3 has 15 residues. Germline loops: CDR1 SGHDN, CDR2 FVKESK. V was clipped by 3 bases and J by 10 bases; unmatched bases: 11. This chain's CDR3 is CASSQDGLAGFEQFF. The CDR3 bases are TGTGCCAGCAGCCAGGATGGGCTAGCGGGTTTCGAGCAGTTCTTC.